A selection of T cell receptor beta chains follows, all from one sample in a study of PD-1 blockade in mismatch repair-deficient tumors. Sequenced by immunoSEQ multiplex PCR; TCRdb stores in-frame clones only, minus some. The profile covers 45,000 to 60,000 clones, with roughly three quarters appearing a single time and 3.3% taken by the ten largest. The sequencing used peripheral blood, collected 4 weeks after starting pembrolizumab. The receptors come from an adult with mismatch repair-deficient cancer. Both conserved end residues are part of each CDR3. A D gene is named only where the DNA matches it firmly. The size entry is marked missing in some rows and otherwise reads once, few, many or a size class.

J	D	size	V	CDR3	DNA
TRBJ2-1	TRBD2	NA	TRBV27	CASCRGAGGYNEQFF	TGTGCCAGCTGCCGGGGGGCGGGAGGCTACAATGAGCAGTTCTTC
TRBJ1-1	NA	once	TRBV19	CASSIGAKNTEAFF	TGTGCCAGTAGTATAGGGGCGAAGAACACTGAAGCTTTCTTT
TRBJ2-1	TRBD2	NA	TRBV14	CASSRPHGGSSYNEQFF	TGTGCCAGCAGCCGCCCCCACGGCGGGAGCTCCTACAATGAGCAGTTCTTC
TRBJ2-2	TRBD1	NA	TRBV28	CASSLWTGSGGTGELFF	TGTGCCAGCAGCCTTTGGACAGGATCCGGCGGGACCGGGGAGCTGTTTTTT
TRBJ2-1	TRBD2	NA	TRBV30	CAWSIGAGGPNEQFF	TGTGCCTGGAGTATCGGAGCGGGAGGGCCCAATGAGCAGTTCTTC
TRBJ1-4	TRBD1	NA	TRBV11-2	CASSLNGRGGEKLFF	TGTGCCAGCAGCTTAAACGGCAGGGGGGGAGAAAAACTGTTTTTT
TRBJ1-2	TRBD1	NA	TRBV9	CASSVGIGTGGGYTF	TGTGCCAGCAGCGTGGGGATAGGGACAGGGGGTGGCTACACCTTC
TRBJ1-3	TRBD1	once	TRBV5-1	CASSFVAASGQGGGNTIYF	TGCGCCAGCAGCTTCGTCGCCGCATCGGGACAGGGGGGAGGAAACACCATATATTTT
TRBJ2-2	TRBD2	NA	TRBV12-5	CASGLELAANTGELFF	TGTGCTAGTGGTTTGGAACTAGCGGCGAACACCGGGGAGCTGTTTTTT
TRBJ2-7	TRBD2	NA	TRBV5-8	CASSLSGSGSYEQYF	TGTGCCAGCAGCCTTAGCGGGAGTGGGTCCTACGAGCAGTACTTC
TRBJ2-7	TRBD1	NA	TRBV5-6	CASSFLGTGSHEQYF	TGTGCCAGCAGCTTTCTCGGGACAGGGTCCCACGAGCAGTACTTC
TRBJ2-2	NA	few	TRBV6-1	CASSEGFSGELFF	TGTGCCAGCAGTGAAGGGTTCAGTGGGGAGCTGTTTTTT
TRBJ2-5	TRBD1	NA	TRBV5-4	CASSLGGPRDSKAQETQYF	TGTGCCAGCAGCTTGGGGGGCCCCCGGGACAGTAAAGCCCAAGAGACCCAGTACTTC